The rows below give T cell receptor beta chains drawn from one sample of a study of blood T cell repertoires in COVID-19. Clones were sequenced by immunoSEQ multiplex PCR, and TCRdb holds only the in-frame ones, with some missing. The table includes fewer than 85,000 clones, about three quarters detected once. Sequencing input: peripheral blood. Receptors were obtained from a woman over 75 with active or convalescent COVID-19. Each CDR3 is given with its conserved first and last residue. The order of the fields is clone size, J gene, D gene, V gene, CDR3 DNA, CDR3 protein. D genes are given only for firm matches. Clone size is shown for a subset of rows, as once, few, many or a class of expanded clone.

-,TRBJ2-7,TRBD1,TRBV5-6,TGTGCCAGCAGCTTAACAGGGGGCGGCGAGCAGTACTTC,CASSLTGGGEQYF
once,TRBJ2-1,TRBD1,TRBV15,TGTGCCACCAGCGTCGGGACAGCTTCTTCCAATGAGCAGTTCTTC,CATSVGTASSNEQFF
-,TRBJ1-6,-,TRBV20-1,TGCAGTGCTAGTTGGGGTCGGGGCTATAATTCACCCCTCCACTTT,CSASWGRGYNSPLHF
few,TRBJ1-1,-,TRBV6-1,TGTGCCAGCAGTGACGGGGAGAACACTGAAGCTTTCTTT,CASSDGENTEAFF
-,TRBJ1-4,-,TRBV4-3,TGCGCCAGCAGCCAAGCCCCCGGGGAGGCTTGGTTGTTTTTT,CASSQAPGEAWLFF
-,TRBJ1-5,-,TRBV19,TGTGCCAGTAGTTTCGAAGCTTATAGCAATCAGCCCCAGCATTTT,CASSFEAYSNQPQHF
-,TRBJ1-2,TRBD1,TRBV5-1,TGCGCCAGCAGCCTCTCGACAGGGAACATAAACTATGGCTACACCTTC,CASSLSTGNINYGYTF
-,TRBJ1-2,TRBD1,TRBV4-2,TGTGCCAGCAGCCAAGATGTCAGGGGGAGCGGCTATGGCTACACCTTC,CASSQDVRGSGYGYTF
-,TRBJ2-3,TRBD1,TRBV6-5,TGTGCCAGCACCATGGACAGGTGGAAAGATACGCAGTATTTT,CASTMDRWKDTQYF
-,TRBJ1-1,TRBD1,TRBV5-1,TGCGCCAGCAGCTTGGGGACAGGGGGCACTGAAGCTTTCTTT,CASSLGTGGTEAFF
few,TRBJ1-6,-,TRBV28,TGTGCCAGCAGTTCGGACACTTTACATTCACCCCTCCACTTT,CASSSDTLHSPLHF
many,TRBJ2-2,-,TRBV12-3/TRBV12-4,TGTGCCAGCAGTCTCTACACCGGGGAGCTGTTTTTT,CASSLYTGELFF
-,TRBJ1-1,TRBD1,TRBV29-1,TGCAGCGTTTCGGACAGGGCGAACACTGAAGCTTTCTTT,CSVSDRANTEAFF
-,TRBJ1-6,-,TRBV7-2,TGTGCCAGCAGCTTTGAGAATTCACCCCTCCACTTT,CASSFENSPLHF
-,TRBJ2-7,-,TRBV4-3,TGCGCCAGCAGCCAGTCGTTCGGGGGTCGGTCCTACGAGCAGTACTTC,CASSQSFGGRSYEQYF
few,TRBJ2-3,-,TRBV5-4,TGTGCCAGCAGCTACCAGGGCACAGATACGCAGTATTTT,CASSYQGTDTQYF
-,TRBJ1-1,-,TRBV5-4,TGTGCCAGCAGCCCAAGTCCCCTGCCAGGACGAGGAGGCACTGAAGCTTTCTTT,CASSPSPLPGRGGTEAFF
-,TRBJ2-3,TRBD2,TRBV6-1,TGTGCCAGCAGTGAAGCACCTAGCGGGGGGGCTTTGTATTTT,CASSEAPSGGALYF
-,TRBJ1-1,-,TRBV5-1,TGCGCCAGCAGCGGTTTCGGGGGAGGGAACACTGAAGCTTTCTTT,CASSGFGGGNTEAFF
once,TRBJ2-3,-,TRBV5-6,TGTGCCAGCAGCTTCGTGGGCGACAGGAGCACAGATACGCAGTATTTT,CASSFVGDRSTDTQYF
few,TRBJ1-2,-,TRBV9,TGTGCCAGCAGCGTAGGAGGACAAACAAACTATGGCTACACCTTC,CASSVGGQTNYGYTF
-,TRBJ1-1,-,TRBV30,TGTGCCTGGGGGTCCGGGGGGTTCACTGAAGCTTTCTTT,CAWGSGGFTEAFF
-,TRBJ1-5,-,TRBV6-5,TGTGCCAGCAGTATGCAGGCAAATAGCAATCAGCCCCAGCATTTT,CASSMQANSNQPQHF
-,TRBJ1-3,-,TRBV4-1,TGCGCCAGCAGCGACGGGATGGGCCAAAGCCCTCCTGGAAACACCATATATTTT,CASSDGMGQSPPGNTIYF
-,TRBJ1-6,-,TRBV27,TGTGCCAGCAGTGCCAGGAAGAGCTCCTATAATTCACCCCTCCACTTT,CASSARKSSYNSPLHF
-,TRBJ1-2,-,TRBV21-1,TGTGCCACCCTTAGGAGGTATGGCTACACCTTC,CATLRRYGYTF
-,TRBJ1-1,TRBD1,TRBV4-1,TGCGCCAGCAGCCCCCGGGACAGGGGGCAACGGAACCCTGAAGCTTTCTTT,CASSPRDRGQRNPEAFF
once,TRBJ2-5,-,TRBV5-4,TGTGCCAGCAGCTTGGGGGGCGGCCAGTACCAAGAGACCCAGTACTTC,CASSLGGGQYQETQYF
-,TRBJ1-1,TRBD1,TRBV6-2/TRBV6-3,TGTGCCAGCAGTAACGACAGGGCGACTGAAGCTTTCTTT,CASSNDRATEAFF
-,TRBJ2-1,TRBD1,TRBV2,TGTGCCTGCCTAGGGGACAGTCATCAAAGTGAGCAGTTCTTC,CACLGDSHQSEQFF
-,TRBJ2-6,-,TRBV7-3,TGTGCCAGCAGCTTAACCCAGGGGTCGTGGGCTGGGGCCAACGTCCTGACTTTC,CASSLTQGSWAGANVLTF
-,TRBJ2-1,TRBD2,TRBV10-3,TGTGCCATTGCTAGCGGGGACAATGAGCAGTTCTTC,CAIASGDNEQFF
-,TRBJ2-7,TRBD1,TRBV10-3,TGTGCCATCGGGGGGACAGGGGCCGGCGAGCAGTACTTC,CAIGGTGAGEQYF
-,TRBJ1-1,TRBD1,TRBV6-5,TGTGCCAGTTGCCAGGGGGCTCGGACTGAAGCTTTCTTT,CASCQGARTEAFF
-,TRBJ1-6,-,TRBV11-2,TGTGCCAGCAGCCTCCCAGGGGCAGTAAATTCACCCCTCCACTTT,CASSLPGAVNSPLHF
-,TRBJ2-7,-,TRBV6-2/TRBV6-3,TGTGCCAGCAGTCCCCGCCCGACTATTCAAACGGTGTACGAGCAGTACTTC,CASSPRPTIQTVYEQYF
-,TRBJ2-1,-,TRBV4-1,TGCGCCAGCAGCCAAGATCGGACAGAGGGCAATGAGCAGTTCTTC,CASSQDRTEGNEQFF
-,TRBJ2-1,-,TRBV2,TGTGCCAGCAGGCGGGGGCCTAAGTACAATGAGCAGTTCTTC,CASRRGPKYNEQFF
-,TRBJ1-3,-,TRBV7-8,TGTGCCAGCAGCTTAGCCCATCTCAGCTCTGGAAACACCATATATTTT,CASSLAHLSSGNTIYF
-,TRBJ1-1,TRBD1,TRBV7-2,TGTGCCAGCAGCTTAGTGGGACAGGGCACTGAAGCTTTCTTT,CASSLVGQGTEAFF
-,TRBJ2-2,-,TRBV6-1,TGTGCCAGCAGTGAATTGATATGGGGGCGCACCGGGGAGCTGTTTTTT,CASSELIWGRTGELFF
-,TRBJ1-6,-,TRBV18,TGTGCCAGCTCACCACAAGATCGTTGGTGGGGAGATAATTCACCCCTCCACTTT,CASSPQDRWWGDNSPLHF
-,TRBJ2-6,-,TRBV7-2,TGTGCCAGCAGCTCCCGAGGTGGGGCCAACGTCCTGACTTTC,CASSSRGGANVLTF
-,TRBJ1-2,TRBD1,TRBV24-1,TGTGCCACCAGTGATGGACAGGGGCTTGGTTACTATGGCTACACCTTC,CATSDGQGLGYYGYTF
once,TRBJ2-1,-,TRBV11-2,TGTGCCAGCACGATGAATAGGGGCAGTTACAATGAGCAGTTCTTC,CASTMNRGSYNEQFF
-,TRBJ1-5,-,TRBV12-3/TRBV12-4,TGTGCCAGCAAACCCACATGGAATCAGCCCCAGCATTTT,CASKPTWNQPQHF
-,TRBJ2-1,TRBD2,TRBV3-1/TRBV3-2,TGTGCCAGCAGCCAAGGGACTAGTACAGCCAATGAGCAGTTCTTC,CASSQGTSTANEQFF